Listed below are T cell receptor beta chains from one sample, sequenced in a study of early T cells in non-severe SARS-CoV-2 infection. TCRdb re-called the 5' RACE reads with MiXCR, one entry per CDR3 protein. The sample consists of some 70,000 distinct CDR3 sequences, 4.9% of them appearing once. The sample taken for sequencing was whole blood. These TCRs come from an adult who was a healthcare worker with PCR-confirmed SARS-CoV-2 infection or an uninfected control (not recorded which). Both conserved end residues are part of each CDR3. Fields, in order: D gene, V gene, clone size, J gene, CDR3 DNA, CDR3 protein. The D gene is left open where the match is weak. Clone size, where shown, is once, few, many, or a class for clones that have expanded.

D: .; V: TRBV27; size: many; J: TRBJ2-7; DNA: TGTGCCAGCAGTCTGGGTCGGTTGGGCTCCTACGAGCAGTACTTC; CDR3: CASSLGRLGSYEQYF
D: .; V: TRBV4-3; size: many; J: TRBJ2-2; DNA: TGCGCCAGCAGCCAAGCGGTACTTTCAAACACCGGGGAGCTGTTTTTT; CDR3: CASSQAVLSNTGELFF
D: .; V: TRBV20-1; size: many; J: TRBJ1-2; DNA: TGCAGTGCTAGAGATCGGGCCCTTTCCAACTATGGCTACACCTTC; CDR3: CSARDRALSNYGYTF
D: .; V: TRBV6-5; size: many; J: TRBJ1-6; DNA: TGTGCCAGCAGTTACTCCGCAGGGACTTATAATTCACCCCTCCACTTT; CDR3: CASSYSAGTYNSPLHF
D: TRBD2; V: TRBV7-9; size: many; J: TRBJ2-1; DNA: TGTGCCAGCAGCCGGCCGGGACTAGCTTCCAATGAGCAGTTCTTC; CDR3: CASSRPGLASNEQFF
D: .; V: TRBV5-4; size: .; J: TRBJ2-7; DNA: TGTGCCAGCAGCTTGGCCGGGTTCGAGCAGTACTTC; CDR3: CASSLAGFEQYF
D: .; V: TRBV29-1; size: many; J: TRBJ1-1; DNA: TGCAGCGTTGGGGCAGGGGACACTGAAGCTTTCTTT; CDR3: CSVGAGDTEAFF
D: .; V: TRBV5-1; size: many; J: TRBJ2-7; DNA: TGCGCCAGCAGCCCCGGCGACAGAACCTACGAGCAGTACTTC; CDR3: CASSPGDRTYEQYF
D: .; V: TRBV6-1; size: .; J: TRBJ2-3; DNA: TGTGCCAGCAGTGGGGCGGTGGGCGTAGATACGCAGTATTTT; CDR3: CASSGAVGVDTQYF
D: .; V: TRBV6-4; size: many; J: TRBJ1-3; DNA: TGTGCCAGCGCAAGGATTGGAAACACCATATATTTT; CDR3: CASARIGNTIYF
D: .; V: TRBV19; size: .; J: TRBJ1-1; DNA: TGTGCCAGTAGAGGGGCTCCGAGACAGGAGTTCGAAGCTTTCTTT; CDR3: CASRGAPRQEFEAFF
D: TRBD1; V: TRBV6-6; size: many; J: TRBJ2-7; DNA: TGTGCCAGCAGTTACCGGACAGGGGGGCAACAAAGCTCCTACGAGCAGTACTTC; CDR3: CASSYRTGGQQSSYEQYF
D: .; V: TRBV3-1; size: many; J: TRBJ2-5; DNA: TGTGCCAGCAGCCAAGATCGGGTCGAAGAGACCCAGTACTTC; CDR3: CASSQDRVEETQYF
D: TRBD1; V: TRBV5-1; size: .; J: TRBJ1-5; DNA: TGCGCCAGCAACCGAGTGACAGGGAACCGCAATCAGCCCCAGCATTTT; CDR3: CASNRVTGNRNQPQHF
D: TRBD1; V: TRBV25-1; size: many; J: TRBJ1-4; DNA: TGTGCCAGCGGCAGACAGGGGCTAAGTGAAAAACTGTTTTTT; CDR3: CASGRQGLSEKLFF
D: .; V: TRBV3-1; size: many; J: TRBJ1-1; DNA: TGTGCCAGCAGCCCCTTGTTCTTGAACACTGAAGCTTTCTTT; CDR3: CASSPLFLNTEAFF
D: TRBD2; V: TRBV6-6; size: .; J: TRBJ2-3; DNA: TGTGCCAGCAGCCACGGACTAGCGGGGGTCCCTAGCACAGATACGCAGTATTTT; CDR3: CASSHGLAGVPSTDTQYF
D: TRBD2; V: TRBV5-4; size: .; J: TRBJ2-7; DNA: TGTGCCAGCAGCTTGAGTCTAGCGGGCAACGAGCAGTACTTC; CDR3: CASSLSLAGNEQYF
D: .; V: TRBV10-3; size: few; J: TRBJ2-2; DNA: TGTGCCATCACCACGGACAGAACGAACACCGGGGAGCTGTTTTTT; CDR3: CAITTDRTNTGELFF
D: TRBD2; V: TRBV2; size: many; J: TRBJ2-2; DNA: TGTGCCAGCAGTCGGACTAGCGGGAGGACCGGGGAGCTGTTTTTT; CDR3: CASSRTSGRTGELFF
D: .; V: TRBV6-5; size: many; J: TRBJ2-3; DNA: TGTGCCAGCAGTTACGGGGGAGGCGCCGGACGTGGCACAGATACGCAGTATTTT; CDR3: CASSYGGGAGRGTDTQYF
D: .; V: TRBV7-7; size: .; J: TRBJ2-2; DNA: TGTGCCAGCAGCTTAGCGGGGATGGCCGGGGAGCTGTTTTTT; CDR3: CASSLAGMAGELFF
D: .; V: TRBV7-7; size: .; J: TRBJ1-4; DNA: TGTGCCAGCAGCGAGATAAAATACGGGGCTAATGAAAAACTGTTTTTT; CDR3: CASSEIKYGANEKLFF
D: TRBD2; V: TRBV28; size: many; J: TRBJ2-7; DNA: TGTGCCAGCAGGAGGGCTAGCGGGATTTCGTACGAGCAGTACTTC; CDR3: CASRRASGISYEQYF